This entry lists 26 T cell receptor beta chains sequenced from one sample in a study of T-cell reconstitution after alpha-beta-depleted transplantation in children. Construction of the TCRbeta library involved unique molecular identifiers. Using its own MiXCR run on the PCR reads, TCRdb lists one record per CDR3 protein. The data contain hundreds of thousands of distinct CDR3 sequences, approximately 15% of them singletons. Specimen: PBMCs, mostly from graft donor cells, collected 360 days after TCRalphabeta/CD19-depleted stem cell transplant. The receptors stem from a male patient aged 2 to 10 who had a stem cell transplant for acute lymphoblastic leukemia, so the T cells may come from the graft donor.

This clonotype was seen a few times. This CDR3 reads CASSIGQSSSYEQYF. The CDR3 coding sequence is TGTGCCAGCAGCATTGGACAGTCAAGCTCCTACGAGCAGTACTTC. The rearrangement links TRBV5-6 to TRBJ2-7; TRBD1 is a possible D gene (6 bases). This CDR3 contains 15 residues. CDR1 is SGHDT and CDR2 is YYEEEE in the germline V gene. The V end lost 4 bases, the J end lost 0 bases, and 14 bases lay between the germline ends.

The chain joins TRBV4-2 to TRBJ1-5, with a possible D match to TRBD1 (6 bases). In germline, CDR1 is LGHNA, CDR2 YNFKEQ. V lost 1 base and J 2 bases, leaving 12 bases between the germline ends. This CDR3 comprises 16 residues. The CDR3 DNA follows: TGTGCCAGCAGCCAAGCGCTGGACAGACGCAATCAGCCCCAGCATTTT. Its protein product is CASSQALDRRNQPQHF.

This clonotype was seen more than once but under ten times. This chain connects TRBV27 to TRBJ1-2, with D possibly being TRBD1 (6 bases). The germline V gene has CDR1 MNHEY and CDR2 SMNVEV (reference sequence). CDR3 size: 22 residues. The ends were cut back, 3 bases at V and 0 bases at J, with 32 bases in the middle. CDR3 loop: CASSFSGGASPEAVLANYGYTF. CDR3 sequence (DNA): TGTGCCAGCAGTTTTTCCGGGGGGGCCTCCCCGGAGGCGGTCTTGGCTAACTATGGCTACACCTTC.

CDR3: CASSQEGGISRVGVDTDTQYF. CDR3 DNA sequence: TGCGCCAGCAGCCAAGAAGGGGGGATTTCTAGAGTAGGGGTTGACACAGATACGCAGTATTTT. The chain couples TRBV4-1 to TRBJ2-3, with D tentatively TRBD1 or TRBD2 (6 bases each). Trimming pared 0 bases from V and 2 bases from J, leaving 27 bases between. Germline-derived CDR1 and CDR2 are MGHRA and YSYEKL. CDR3 length: 21 amino acids.

There are many counts of this clonotype. An end of the junction does not agree with germline; a read error may underlie this. V and J are TRBV5-1 and TRBJ2-2; D unresolved. The CDR3 is 12 residues long. CDR1 SGHRS and CDR2 YFSETQ come from the germline V gene. Here the CDR3 DNA reads TGTGCCAGCAGTCTAAACACCGGGGAGCTGTTTTTT. Encoded protein: CASSLNTGELFF.

The V call is TRBV10-3, the J call TRBJ1-2; D not certain. The germline gives CDR1 ENHRY, CDR2 SYGVKD. Between the trimmed V and J ends, which lost 6 bases and 4 bases, there was a span of 9 bases. The CDR3 spans 12 residues. The CDR3 DNA follows: TGTGCCATCAGGACCGACCTCTATGGCTACACCTTC. Translated, it gives CAIRTDLYGYTF.

This clonotype was seen more than once but under ten times. The V gene is TRBV24-1, the J gene TRBJ2-2; TRBD2 aligns across 9 bases. Per germline, CDR1 KGHDR and CDR2 SFDVKD. V trimming: 9 bases; J trimming: 1 base; junction bases outside the gene matches: 11. The CDR3 contains 17 residues. CDR3 bases: TGTGCCACCCAAGCGGGGGGTCAGGACTTGAACACCGGGGAGCTGTTTTTT. Its translation is CATQAGGQDLNTGELFF.

This clonotype was counted a few times. The V call is TRBV7-8, the J call TRBJ1-2, with TRBD1 identical over 10 bases. The germline gives CDR1 SGHVS, CDR2 FQNEAQ. There are 15 residues in the CDR3. Trimming at V came to 4 bases and at J to 6 bases, leaving 8 bases not matched to a gene. Here the CDR3 reads CASSYMRTGGNGYTF. The CDR3 DNA sequence: TGTGCCAGCAGCTACATGAGGACAGGGGGGAATGGCTACACCTTC.

This clonotype was counted only a few times. This chain uses TRBV11-2 with TRBJ2-3; 8 bases are a match to TRBD1. The length of the CDR3 is 14 residues. CDR1 is SGHAT, CDR2 FQNNGV, per germline. V lost 6 bases to trimming and J lost 5 bases; unmatched junction nucleotides: 7. As DNA, the CDR3 is TGTGCCAGCAGGGACAGGGAGGTTGTAGATACGCAGTATTTT. This sequence encodes CASRDREVVDTQYF.

The chain combines TRBV12-3 or TRBV12-4 with TRBJ2-1; D not resolved. The CDR3 contains 14 residues. The V gene lost 6 bases and the J gene lost 4 bases, with 13 bases spanning the gap. The CDR3 region is CASRSSGPYNEQFF. In DNA, the CDR3 is TGTGCCAGCAGATCCTCGGGCCCTTACAATGAGCAGTTCTTC.

V is TRBV20-1 and J is TRBJ2-7, with D perhaps matching TRBD1 (5 bases). The CDR3 runs to 13 residues. The germline V and J ends were trimmed by 6 bases and 2 bases, with 14 bases remaining between them. Germline CDR1 DFQATT, CDR2 SNEGSKA (reference sequence). The CDR3 region has the DNA TGCAGTGCCAAGGGGTCCGGTCCCTACGAGCAGTACTTC. It is translated as CSAKGSGPYEQYF.

The chain combines TRBV5-5 with TRBJ1-4; perhaps TRBD1 as D (6 bases). The V gene lost 4 bases and the J gene lost 4 bases, with 14 bases spanning the gap. CDR3 size: 15 residues. Germline assignment: CDR1 SGHKS and CDR2 YYEKEE (reference sequence). The CDR3 region is CASSPEGGDNEKLFF. The CDR3, as DNA: TGTGCCAGCAGCCCCGAGGGGGGAGATAATGAAAAACTGTTTTTT.

This clonotype turned up a few times. V usage is TRBV6-2 or TRBV6-3 and J usage is TRBJ2-7, with unresolved D. The CDR3 length is 12 residues. In germline, CDR1 is MNHEY, CDR2 SVGEGT. V was clipped by 3 bases and J by 2 bases, with 5 bases between them. CDR3 coding DNA: TGTGCCAGCAGTTATCCCGCCTACGAGCAGTACTTC. This sequence encodes CASSYPAYEQYF.

In DNA form, the CDR3 reads TGTGCCAGTAGTATCGGAACAAACTTGAACACCGGGGAGCTGTTTTTT. Translated: CASSIGTNLNTGELFF. V is TRBV19 and J is TRBJ2-2, with D unresolved. CDR3 length: 16 residues. The germline V gene encodes CDR1 LNHDA and CDR2 SQIVND (reference sequence). Between the trimmed V and J ends, which lost 3 bases and 1 base, there was a span of 12 bases. The full variable domain, in which reference TRBV19 and TRBJ2-2 provide the parts outside the CDR3, is DGGITQSPKYLFRKEGQNVTLSCEQNLNHDAMYWYRQDPGQGLRLIYYSQIVNDFQKGDIAEGYSVSREKKESFPLTVTSAQKNPTAFYLCASSIGTNLNTGELFFGEGSRLTVL.

V usage is TRBV7-2 and J usage is TRBJ2-5, with 11 bases fitting TRBD2. Germline V CDR1 and CDR2: SGHTA, FQGNSA. There are 16 residues in the CDR3. V was clipped by 5 bases and J by 7 bases; unmatched bases: 12. CDR3 residues: CASSRGGLAVYGTQYF. For the CDR3, the DNA is TGTGCCAGCAGCCGTGGGGGACTAGCGGTTTACGGGACCCAGTACTTC.

The rearrangement uses TRBV11-2 and TRBJ2-2, with 9 bases fitting TRBD2. The J segment lost 6 bases and the V segment lost 7 bases, leaving 21 bases of the junction unmatched. The CDR3 has 19 amino acids. CDR1 SGHAT and CDR2 FQNNGV come from the germline V gene. The CDR3 DNA reads TGTGCCAGCACCGTGACTGTGTTAGCGGGGGCCCCCGGGGCCGGGGAGCTGTTTTTT. Its protein product is CASTVTVLAGAPGAGELFF. Full variable domain (remainder filled in from reference TRBV11-2 and TRBJ2-2): EAGVAQSPRYKIIEKRQSVAFWCNPISGHATLYWYQQILGQGPKLLIQFQNNGVVDDSQLPKDRFSAERLKGVDSTLKIQPAKLEDSAVYLCASTVTVLAGAPGAGELFFGEGSRLTVL.

V gene TRBV4-1 combines with J gene TRBJ2-1; possible D gene TRBD2, 6 bases. Germline V gives CDR1 MGHRA, CDR2 YSYEKL. Trimming took off 4 bases at V and 3 bases at J, with 13 bases between the two ends. This CDR3 is 15 amino acids long. The CDR3 sequence is CASSPQGGVYNEQFF. In DNA form, the CDR3 reads TGCGCCAGCAGCCCGCAGGGCGGGGTCTACAATGAGCAGTTCTTC.

This chain connects TRBV7-9 to TRBJ2-7, with a weak D call TRBD1 (6 bases). Trimming shortened V by 1 base and J by 0 bases, and 13 bases separated the two germline ends. This CDR3 comprises 16 residues. Germline loops: CDR1 SEHNR, CDR2 FQNEAQ (reference sequence). The CDR3 sequence: CASSLVRGSSSYEQYF. CDR3 DNA sequence: TGTGCCAGCAGCTTAGTAAGGGGGTCGAGCTCCTACGAGCAGTACTTC.

This clonotype was detected only a few times. DNA for the CDR3: TGTGCCAGCAGCCAAATAGCGGGGGGCTTCGCGGAGCAGTTCTTC. It yields the protein CASSQIAGGFAEQFF. The V call is TRBV3-1, the J call TRBJ2-1; 10 bases fit TRBD2. From germline, CDR1 is LGHDT and CDR2 YNNKEL (reference sequence). This CDR3 is built from 15 residues. V shed 2 bases, J shed 10 bases, and the junction held 8 bases outside the gene matches.

This clonotype was observed a few times. The genes are TRBV3-1 and TRBJ2-5; TRBD2 might be the D (6 bases). V was cut by 1 base and J by 3 bases, with 18 bases left in between. This CDR3 contains 17 residues. Germline V lookup: CDR1 LGHDT, CDR2 YNNKEL (reference sequence). CDR3 nucleotides: TGTGCCAGCAGCCAAGCCCTTTCGGCTAGCGAGGAAGAGACCCAGTACTTC. It is translated as CASSQALSASEEETQYF.

The CDR3 here is CSAGGQLVNQPQHF. For the CDR3, the DNA is TGCAGTGCTGGGGGACAGTTAGTCAATCAGCCCCAGCATTTT. The V and J genes are TRBV20-1 and TRBJ1-5, with 7 bases matching TRBD1. This CDR3 contains 14 residues. With V trimmed by 5 bases and J by 3 bases, 7 bases remained unmatched. Per germline, CDR1 DFQATT and CDR2 SNEGSKA (reference sequence).

The genes are TRBV5-5 and TRBJ1-2; a possible D gene is TRBD1 (6 bases). The V gene's germline CDR1 is SGHKS and CDR2 YYEKEE (reference sequence). V was cut by 3 bases and J by 5 bases, with 17 bases left in between. The CDR3 runs 15 residues. The CDR3 region is CASSSRGRLGYGYTF. The CDR3 region has the DNA TGTGCCAGCAGCTCAAGGGGGAGACTCGGATATGGCTACACCTTC.

This chain connects TRBV20-1 to TRBJ2-7, with 7 bases fitting TRBD1. The CDR3 runs 13 residues. Germline CDR1 DFQATT, CDR2 SNEGSKA (reference sequence). Trimming at V came to 3 bases and at J to 2 bases, leaving 4 bases not matched to a gene. The DNA for the CDR3 is TGCAGTGCTAGCGACAGGGTGGCCTACGAGCAGTACTTC. This codes for CSASDRVAYEQYF.

V gene TRBV5-4 combines with J gene TRBJ1-1; no clear D gene. This CDR3 has 14 amino acids. Germline V gene lookup returns CDR1 SGHNT and CDR2 YYREEE (reference sequence). V was cut by 1 base and J by 0 bases, with 7 bases left in between. The CDR3 bases are TGTGCCAGCAGCTTGCGAAAGATGAACACTGAAGCTTTCTTT. This gives the protein CASSLRKMNTEAFF.

The chain couples TRBV29-1 to TRBJ1-2, with no clear D. This CDR3 has 14 amino acids. The germline V gene has CDR1 SQVTM and CDR2 ANQGSEA. The ends were cut back, 3 bases at V and 0 bases at J, with 11 bases in the middle. CDR3 region: CSVDGPGTNYGYTF. The DNA of the CDR3 is TGCAGCGTTGACGGCCCAGGAACTAACTATGGCTACACCTTC. The whole variable domain, remainder taken from reference TRBV29-1 and TRBJ1-2, is SAVISQKPSRDICQRGTSLTIQCQVDSQVTMMFWYRQQPGQSLTLIATANQGSEATYESGFVIDKFPISRPNLTFSTLTVSNMSPEDSSIYLCSVDGPGTNYGYTFGSGTRLTVV.

This clonotype was picked up a small number of times. This sequence joins TRBV20-1 and TRBJ1-1, with D unresolved. Trimming left V 5 bases short and J 5 bases short, with 12 bases between. This CDR3 contains 12 residues. Germline CDR1 and CDR2: DFQATT and SNEGSKA (reference sequence). In nucleotides, the CDR3 is TGCAGTGCTCAGAGGTGGGGAACTGAAGCTTTCTTT. The encoded protein is CSAQRWGTEAFF.